The clone carrying this T cell receptor (beta chain) is deemed medium-sized (0.01 to 0.1%). Its target is not known. Because the library targeted alpha chains, this beta chain is an off-target read whose size means little. As for time point: sample taken at primary tumor resection. Sequencing was performed on whole RNA extracted from tumor and nontumor lung tissue, or from frozen PBMC, and the material was left unsorted. This entry belongs to a study of spatial heterogeneity in lung cancer. For the study at large: Raw reads contained each unique TCR and UMI combination more than ten times on average. Overall study findings and caveats: Ubiquitous and regional expanded TCR counts mirrored ubiquitous and regional nonsynonymous mutation counts, respectively. Expanded intratumoral alpha and beta TCR counts tracked tumor mutation counts.

Unique molecular identifiers tagged every individual TCR cDNA molecule. TCRdb re-analysed the 5' RACE reads in MiXCR, keeping a single row per CDR3 protein. The data hold roughly 3,800 distinct CDR3 sequences, with approximately 5.5% observed a single time. This CDR3 has 15 amino acids. Trimming removed 4 bases from V and 5 bases from J, with 16 bases in between. Germline CDR1 MGHRA, CDR2 YSYEKL. This chain uses TRBV4-1 with TRBJ2-3, with D possibly TRBD1 on 6 matching bases. The sequencing here drew on lung tumor tissue, taken at surgery. This TCR derives from a female donor with early-stage non-small cell lung cancer. Here the CDR3 reads CASSRGQGSVDTQYF. The CDR3 nucleotides read TGCGCCAGCAGCCGAGGCCAGGGGAGTGTAGATACGCAGTATTTT.